The 25 T cell receptor beta chains below come from one sample, sequenced in a study of Ad26.COV2.S vaccination and SARS-CoV-2 variants. Only in-frame clones appear in the TCRdb table, and some are missing; sequencing was by immunoSEQ multiplex PCR. The table has about 350,000 clones, under 95% seen once. The sequenced sample was peripheral blood, obtained after recovery from COVID-19. The source of these receptors is a human donor who had recovered from COVID-19.

The chain carries TRBV7-8 and TRBJ2-5; a possible D gene is TRBD2 (5 bases). The CDR3 has 13 residues. Between the trimmed V and J ends, which lost 3 bases and 5 bases, there was a span of 10 bases. Germline V CDR1 and CDR2: SGHVS, FQNEAQ. CDR3 DNA sequence: TGTGCCAGCAGCTTCCTACTAGAGGAGACCCAGTACTTC. Protein product: CASSFLLEETQYF.

V gene TRBV25-1 combines with J gene TRBJ1-2; 9 nucleotides align to TRBD1. The CDR3 has 13 residues. J lost 13 bases, V lost 4 bases, and 10 bases had no gene match. The germline CDR1 and CDR2 sequences are MGHDK and SYGVNS. As DNA, the CDR3 is TGTGCCAGCAGTGGGCTATGGGACAGGGAGGTCACCTTC. The encoded protein is CASSGLWDREVTF.

J is TRBJ1-3 and V is TRBV7-2; D ambiguous. This CDR3 region has 15 residues. The V end lost 1 base, the J end lost 7 bases, and 14 bases lay between the germline ends. CDR1 and CDR2 from the germline V gene are SGHTA and FQGNSA. The CDR3 region is CASSLVVGSGNTIYF. CDR3 coding DNA: TGTGCCAGCAGCTTAGTGGTAGGATCCGGGAACACCATATATTTT.

The J gene is TRBJ2-7, the V gene TRBV3-1 (or the pseudogene TRBV3-2), with D possibly TRBD1 on 6 matching bases. Germline loops: CDR1 LGHDT, CDR2 YNNKEL (reference sequence). This CDR3 comprises 14 residues. Trimming took 2 bases from V and 2 from J, leaving 10 bases between them. CDR3 in amino acids: CASSQRDITYEQYF. CDR3 bases: TGTGCCAGCAGCCAAAGGGACATCACCTACGAGCAGTACTTC.

The chain joins TRBV21-1 to TRBJ1-2; TRBD1, the D gene given by the table, was not confirmed from the DNA. TRBV21-1 is assigned pseudogene status. This CDR3 has 15 amino acids. For the CDR3, the DNA is TGTGCCAGCAGCGAGAGGACAGGTCAAGTGGATGGCTACACCTTC. Translating it yields CASSERTGQVDGYTF.

This chain links TRBV16 with TRBJ2-1; the D is unclear. There are 12 residues in the CDR3. V was trimmed by 1 base and J by 8 bases, leaving 6 bases between them. Germline V gene data show CDR1 as KGHSY and CDR2 as FQNENV. The CDR3 bases are TGTGCCAGCAGCCAATTCGGCTATGAGCAGTTCTTC. It specifies CASSQFGYEQFF.

The CDR3 DNA reads TGTGCCAGCAGCGGACGCGGGGGGGCCGCAGATACGCAGTATTTT. It encodes CASSGRGGAADTQYF. V usage is TRBV9 and J usage is TRBJ2-3; 9 nucleotides line up with TRBD2. With V trimmed by 3 bases and J by 4 bases, 6 bases remained unmatched. The CDR3 loop spans 15 amino acids. Germline V gives CDR1 SGDLS, CDR2 YYNGEE.

The chain carries TRBV10-3 and TRBJ2-2; D perhaps matches TRBD1 (6 bases). The CDR3 has 14 residues. The V gene lost 7 bases and the J gene lost 2 bases, with 11 bases spanning the gap. CDR1 is ENHRY, CDR2 SYGVKD, per germline. CDR3 in amino acids: CAIKDSKNTGELFF. CDR3 nucleotide sequence: TGTGCCATCAAGGACAGCAAAAACACCGGGGAGCTGTTTTTT.

The chain combines TRBV2 with TRBJ2-1; 7 bases are shared with TRBD2. Looked up from germline, CDR1 is SNHLY and CDR2 is FYNNEI. J gave up 6 bases and V 7 bases, and 9 bases lay outside the gene matches. CDR3 length: 14 amino acids. The CDR3 DNA reads as TGTGCCAGCAACCGCGGGGGTGTAAGCAATGAGCAGTTCTTC. Protein: CASNRGGVSNEQFF.

This clone was recorded once. The chain is built from TRBV6-5 and TRBJ1-6; perhaps TRBD1 as D (5 bases). The germline CDR1 and CDR2 sequences are MNHEY and SVGAGI. This CDR3 is 12 amino acids long. Trimming took 10 bases from V and 10 from J, leaving 14 bases between them. The CDR3 here is CATQRGESPLHF. The CDR3 DNA reads as TGTGCCACACAGAGGGGCGAGTCACCCCTCCACTTT.

The gene calls are TRBV6-5 and TRBJ2-7; D gene uncertain. CDR3 length: 12 amino acids. V lost 6 bases and J 4 bases, leaving 10 bases between the germline ends. Germline values: CDR1 MNHEY, CDR2 SVGAGI. CDR3 region: CASRGVGYEQYF. The CDR3 DNA is TGTGCCAGCAGGGGTGTTGGGTACGAGCAGTACTTC.

This chain uses TRBV10-3 with TRBJ1-2; D gene ambiguous. The germline V and J ends were trimmed by 4 bases and 5 bases, with 11 bases remaining between them. This CDR3 is built from 13 residues. Germline values: CDR1 ENHRY, CDR2 SYGVKD. CDR3 loop: CAISVERPYGYTF. The CDR3 nucleotides are TGTGCCATCAGTGTAGAGAGACCTTATGGCTACACCTTC.

The rearrangement joins TRBV7-6 to TRBJ2-6; D is possibly TRBD1 or TRBD2 (5 bases each). The CDR3 sequence is 17 residues long. In germline, CDR1 is SGHVS, CDR2 FNYEAQ. Trimming stripped 3 bases from V and 4 bases from J, with 16 bases between. The DNA of the CDR3 is TGTGCCAGCAGCTTGAGGGGCCGAAACTCCGGGGCCAACGTCCTGACTTTC. Encoded protein: CASSLRGRNSGANVLTF.

The chain is built from TRBV25-1 and TRBJ2-1, with 9 bases matching TRBD1. The germline gives CDR1 MGHDK, CDR2 SYGVNS. The CDR3 extends over 16 amino acids. J lost 1 base, V lost 6 bases, and 7 bases had no gene match. CDR3 nucleotides: TGTGCCAGCAGAGAAACAGGGGGCGGATCCTACAATGAGCAGTTCTTC. Its translation is CASRETGGGSYNEQFF.

This rearrangement joins TRBV5-4 to TRBJ2-6, with D hard to call. The CDR3 runs to 16 residues. CDR1 and CDR2 (germline): SGHNT, YYREEE (reference sequence). V lost 4 bases and J lost 0, with 11 bases in between. The chain's CDR3 is CASSLITRSGANVLTF. The CDR3, as DNA: TGTGCCAGCAGCCTGATTACCCGCTCTGGGGCCAACGTCCTGACTTTC.

This chain links TRBV14 with TRBJ2-3; D is ambiguous. The V end was cut by 5 bases, the J end by 1 base, with 16 bases between. The CDR3 runs to 16 residues. CDR1 and CDR2 from the germline V gene are SGHDN and FVKESK. CDR3 DNA sequence: TGTGCCAGCAGCGCAACGTTGGGTCGAGGCACAGATACGCAGTATTTT. It yields the protein CASSATLGRGTDTQYF.

This clone was recorded only once. CDR3 loop: CASSVQGTGTGELFF. CDR3 DNA: TGTGCCAGTAGTGTCCAGGGGACTGGCACCGGGGAGCTGTTTTTT. The chain carries TRBV19 and TRBJ2-2; tentatively, D is TRBD1 or TRBD2 (6 bases each). CDR3 length: 15 residues. CDR1 is LNHDA and CDR2 is SQIVND in the germline V gene (reference sequence). Between the trimmed V and J ends, which lost 5 bases and 4 bases, there was a span of 14 bases.

The genes are TRBV9 and TRBJ1-2, with 7 bases that match TRBD1. Germline-derived CDR1 and CDR2 are SGDLS and YYNGEE. With 0 bases clipped from V and 5 bases from J, the junction kept 10 bases outside the gene matches. CDR3 size: 16 residues. CDR3 in amino acids: CASSVARGRGFYGYTF. DNA for the CDR3: TGTGCCAGCAGCGTAGCTAGGGGCAGGGGGTTTTATGGCTACACCTTC.

This clone has a single count. This rearrangement joins TRBV5-1 to TRBJ1-6; D is unresolved. V shed 0 bases and J shed 5 bases, with 18 bases lying between them. The CDR3 covers 18 residues. CDR1 SGHRS and CDR2 YFSETQ come from the germline V gene. The CDR3 here is CASSLGLLESENNSPLHF. CDR3 bases: TGCGCCAGCAGCTTGGGTCTCCTAGAAAGCGAGAATAATTCACCCCTCCACTTT.

The V call is TRBV5-4, the J call TRBJ2-3; D possibly corresponds to TRBD2 (5 bases). The CDR3 contains 14 residues. Germline values: CDR1 SGHNT, CDR2 YYREEE (reference sequence). V gave up 0 bases and J gave up 5 bases, with 10 bases separating them. Here the CDR3 DNA reads TGTGCCAGCAGCTTGGAAAGGGCGGGAGATACGCAGTATTTT. It is translated as CASSLERAGDTQYF.

This chain uses TRBV9 with TRBJ2-7; TRBD1 matches at 8 bases. With 4 bases clipped from V and 5 bases from J, the junction kept 17 bases outside the gene matches. Germline values: CDR1 SGDLS, CDR2 YYNGEE. This CDR3 contains 17 residues. The CDR3 loop is CASSPGLGSGTGNEQYF. The CDR3, as DNA: TGTGCCAGCAGCCCGGGATTGGGGTCCGGGACAGGTAACGAGCAGTACTTC. The full variable domain, rest sourced from reference TRBV9 and TRBJ2-7, is DSGVTQTPKHLITATGQRVTLRCSPRSGDLSVYWYQQSLDQGLQFLIQYYNGEERAKGNILERFSAQQFPDLHSELNLSSLELGDSALYFCASSPGLGSGTGNEQYFGPGTRLTVT.

The chain joins TRBV7-8 to TRBJ2-1, with 9 bases aligning to TRBD1. The trim removed 1 base at V and 7 bases at J, leaving 5 bases unmatched. The length of the CDR3 is 15 residues. Looked up from germline, CDR1 is SGHVS and CDR2 is FQNEAQ. The CDR3 bases are TGTGCCAGCAGCTTAGTAGGGACAGGGACAAATGAGCAGTTCTTC. Its translation: CASSLVGTGTNEQFF.

This sequence joins TRBV4-3 and TRBJ2-1; 10 nucleotides agree with TRBD2. Germline CDR1 and CDR2: LGHNA and YSLEER. V gave up 0 bases and J gave up 4 bases; unmatched junction bases: 6. The CDR3 has 17 residues. CDR3 protein: CASSQDSVAGGYNEQFF. DNA for the CDR3: TGCGCCAGCAGCCAAGACTCTGTAGCGGGGGGTTACAATGAGCAGTTCTTC.

There are a few counts of this clone. The sample holds other DNA sequences that translate to the same CDR3. The rearrangement links TRBV5-1 to TRBJ1-5, with a weak D call TRBD1 (5 bases). Per germline, CDR1 SGHRS and CDR2 YFSETQ. The CDR3 runs 13 residues. Trimming stripped 0 bases from V and 5 bases from J, with 6 bases between. The CDR3 region is CASSLGGDQPQHF. The CDR3 region has the DNA TGCGCCAGCAGCTTGGGGGGGGATCAGCCCCAGCATTTT.

This rearrangement joins TRBV29-1 to TRBJ2-2; 11 bases are a match to TRBD1. The CDR3 is made up of 14 amino acids. The V and J ends lost 6 bases and 6 bases, in that order; junction bases with no gene match: 6. Germline CDR1 is SQVTM and CDR2 is ANQGSEA. CDR3 coding DNA: TGCAGCGTCAAGGACAGGGGGCTTCCCGGGGAGCTGTTTTTT. Translating it yields CSVKDRGLPGELFF.